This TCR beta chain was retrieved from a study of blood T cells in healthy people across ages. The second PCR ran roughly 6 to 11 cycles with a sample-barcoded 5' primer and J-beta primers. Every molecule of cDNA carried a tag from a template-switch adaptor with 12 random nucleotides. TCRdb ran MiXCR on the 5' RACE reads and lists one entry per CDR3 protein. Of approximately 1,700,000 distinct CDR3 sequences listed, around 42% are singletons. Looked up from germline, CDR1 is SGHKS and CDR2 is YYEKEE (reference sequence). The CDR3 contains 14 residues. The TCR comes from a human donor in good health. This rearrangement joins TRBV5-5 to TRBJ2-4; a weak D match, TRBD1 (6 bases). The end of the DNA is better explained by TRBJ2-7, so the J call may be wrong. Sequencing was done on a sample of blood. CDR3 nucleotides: TGTGCCAGCAGCTCCGCCGGACAGCCCAACGAGCAGTACTTC. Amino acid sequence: CASSSAGQPNEQYF.